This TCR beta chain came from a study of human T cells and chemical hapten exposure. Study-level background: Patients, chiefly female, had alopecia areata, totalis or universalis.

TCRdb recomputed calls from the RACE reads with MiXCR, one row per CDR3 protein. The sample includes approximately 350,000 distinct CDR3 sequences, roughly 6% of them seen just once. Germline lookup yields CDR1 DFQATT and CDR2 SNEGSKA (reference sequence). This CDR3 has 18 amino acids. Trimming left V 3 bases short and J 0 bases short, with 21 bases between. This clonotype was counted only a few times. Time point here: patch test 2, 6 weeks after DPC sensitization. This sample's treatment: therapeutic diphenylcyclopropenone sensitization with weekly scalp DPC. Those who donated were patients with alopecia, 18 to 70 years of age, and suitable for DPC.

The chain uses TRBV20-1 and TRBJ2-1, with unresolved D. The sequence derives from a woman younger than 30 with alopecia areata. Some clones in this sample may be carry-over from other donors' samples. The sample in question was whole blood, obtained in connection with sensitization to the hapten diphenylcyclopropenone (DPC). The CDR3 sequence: CSARVEASYMSSYNEQFF. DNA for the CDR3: TGCAGTGCTAGGGTAGAAGCGAGTTATATGAGCTCCTACAATGAGCAGTTCTTC.